The rows below give T cell receptor beta chains drawn from one sample of a study of blood T cell repertoires in COVID-19. Libraries were prepared by immunoSEQ multiplex PCR; TCRdb keeps only in-frame clonotypes and omits some of them. The sample includes hundreds of thousands of clones, 85% of them seen just once. Input material: PBMCs or T cells enriched from blood (not recorded which). Receptor source: a man aged 35 to 55 who had recovered from COVID-19. Both conserved end residues are part of each CDR3. A D gene is named only where the DNA matches it firmly. Expanded clones get a size class; other rows say once, few or many, or leave the size out.

D gene	clone size	V gene	J gene	CDR3 protein	CDR3 DNA
TRBD2	NA	TRBV7-6	TRBJ2-5	CASSFGLAGAGETQYF	TGTGCCAGCAGCTTTGGACTAGCGGGAGCGGGAGAGACCCAGTACTTC
NA	NA	TRBV7-2	TRBJ2-1	CASTVDWRASNEQFF	TGTGCCAGCACCGTGGACTGGCGAGCCTCCAATGAGCAGTTCTTC
TRBD1	NA	TRBV14	TRBJ1-1	CASSQFGTGSSVGAFF	TGTGCCAGCAGCCAGTTCGGGACAGGGTCCTCCGTGGGAGCTTTCTTT
NA	NA	TRBV5-1	TRBJ2-7	CASSLAGLYEQYF	TGCGCCAGCAGCTTGGCAGGGTTGTACGAGCAGTACTTC
TRBD1	NA	TRBV7-6	TRBJ1-1	CASSPLGQGLNTEAFF	TGTGCCAGCAGCCCCCTCGGACAGGGTCTGAACACTGAAGCTTTCTTT
NA	few	TRBV28	TRBJ2-7	CASSPGRAGTIYEQYF	TGTGCCAGCAGCCCCGGAAGGGCGGGCACTATCTACGAGCAGTACTTC
TRBD1	NA	TRBV20-1	TRBJ2-7	CSANTGVEQYF	TGCAGTGCTAATACAGGGGTCGAGCAGTACTTC
NA	few	TRBV7-8	TRBJ1-1	CASSHREQGEAFF	TGTGCCAGCAGCCACAGGGAACAGGGTGAAGCTTTCTTT
NA	NA	TRBV5-1	TRBJ1-2	CASSAAGETYYGYTF	TGCGCCAGCAGTGCAGCGGGGGAAACATACTATGGCTACACCTTC
TRBD2	NA	TRBV10-3	TRBJ2-3	CAISRSGGTDTQYF	TGTGCCATCAGTCGAAGCGGGGGAACAGATACGCAGTATTTT
TRBD2	NA	TRBV18	TRBJ2-7	CASSPGYDGLAGIYEQYF	TGTGCCAGCTCACCAGGTTACGATGGACTAGCGGGGATTTACGAGCAGTACTTC
TRBD2	few	TRBV11-2	TRBJ2-7	CASSSLSGITVGEQYF	TGTGCCAGCAGCTCCCTTAGCGGGATCACGGTGGGGGAGCAGTACTTC
TRBD2	once	TRBV9	TRBJ2-3	CASSADGRRLTSTDTQYF	TGTGCCAGCAGCGCGGACGGGAGGCGCTTAACTAGCACAGATACGCAGTATTTT
TRBD2	NA	TRBV29-1	TRBJ2-1	CSALAGVPSGGNEQFF	TGCAGCGCTCTAGCGGGAGTCCCTTCGGGTGGGAATGAGCAGTTCTTC
TRBD2	NA	TRBV7-2	TRBJ2-5	CASSSLAVETQYF	TGTGCCAGCAGCTCCCTAGCGGTTGAGACCCAGTACTTC
TRBD1	NA	TRBV25-1	TRBJ2-2	CASSDRQGWAGELFF	TGTGCCAGCAGTGATCGACAGGGGTGGGCCGGGGAGCTGTTTTTT
TRBD1	NA	TRBV6-4	TRBJ2-2	CASSESQGAGELFF	TGTGCCAGCAGTGAGAGTCAGGGGGCCGGGGAGCTGTTTTTT
NA	NA	TRBV10-1	TRBJ1-4	CASSEFWQNATNEKLFF	TGCGCCAGCAGTGAGTTTTGGCAGAATGCAACTAATGAAAAACTGTTTTTT
TRBD1	NA	TRBV25-1	TRBJ1-3	CASSAHDRGHGNTIYF	TGTGCCAGCAGTGCCCACGACAGGGGGCATGGAAACACCATATATTTT
TRBD1	NA	TRBV14	TRBJ2-6	CASSQSRQGHSSGANVLTF	TGTGCCAGCAGCCAGAGCCGACAGGGTCACAGCTCTGGGGCCAACGTCCTGACTTTC
NA	NA	TRBV7-6	TRBJ2-3	CASSSAAQFTDTQYF	TGTGCCAGCAGCTCTGCCGCTCAGTTTACGGATACGCAGTATTTT
NA	NA	TRBV10-3	TRBJ2-3	CAISEIPTRSSSTDTQYF	TGTGCCATCAGTGAGATCCCCACCAGGTCTAGCAGCACAGATACGCAGTATTTT
TRBD1	NA	TRBV7-2	TRBJ2-7	CASSLVDRGYEQYF	TGTGCCAGCAGCTTAGTAGACAGGGGCTACGAGCAGTACTTC
TRBD2	NA	TRBV3-1/TRBV3-2	TRBJ2-2	CASSLLSGRASFTGELFF	TGTGCCAGCAGCCTACTTAGCGGGAGGGCCAGTTTCACCGGGGAGCTGTTTTTT
TRBD1	NA	TRBV19	TRBJ2-2	CASSIGGQGSGELFF	TGTGCCAGTAGTATCGGCGGACAGGGTTCTGGGGAGCTGTTTTTT
NA	NA	TRBV6-5	TRBJ2-7	CASSYSPRGEQYF	TGTGCCAGCAGTTATTCCCCCAGGGGCGAGCAGTACTTC
NA	NA	TRBV10-1	TRBJ2-2	CASSVVQGSGNTGELFF	TGCGCCAGCAGTGTAGTACAGGGAAGCGGGAACACCGGGGAGCTGTTTTTT
TRBD2	NA	TRBV7-3	TRBJ2-2	CASSLIGGSRGELFF	TGTGCCAGCAGCTTAATAGGCGGGAGCCGCGGGGAGCTGTTTTTT
NA	once	TRBV29-1	TRBJ1-2	CSVEDGHNNGYTF	TGCAGCGTTGAAGATGGCCATAATAATGGCTACACCTTC
TRBD1	NA	TRBV28	TRBJ1-1	CASQDRRTKAFF	TGTGCCAGCCAGGACAGGCGAACTAAGGCTTTCTTT
TRBD1	NA	TRBV11-2	TRBJ2-7	CASSLVGGQAYEQYF	TGTGCCAGCAGCTTAGTCGGGGGACAGGCCTACGAGCAGTACTTC
TRBD1	NA	TRBV3-1/TRBV3-2	TRBJ2-7	CASSQPGTGSFEQYF	TGTGCCAGCAGCCAACCCGGGACAGGGTCTTTCGAGCAGTACTTC
TRBD2	NA	TRBV9	TRBJ2-3	CASSVGLAGAPDTQYF	TGTGCCAGCAGCGTAGGACTAGCGGGGGCTCCAGATACGCAGTATTTT
TRBD1	NA	TRBV11-2	TRBJ1-5	CASSPSTGHQPQHF	TGTGCCAGCAGCCCATCGACAGGGCATCAGCCCCAGCATTTT
NA	NA	TRBV15	TRBJ2-6	CATSREGDYTSGANVLTF	TGTGCCACCAGCAGAGAAGGGGATTACACTTCTGGGGCCAACGTCCTGACTTTC
TRBD2	NA	TRBV5-1	TRBJ2-2	CASSFLAGGPSGELFF	TGCGCCAGCAGCTTTCTAGCGGGAGGGCCGTCCGGGGAGCTGTTTTTT
TRBD2	NA	TRBV19	TRBJ2-3	CASKASGGTDTQYF	TGTGCCAGTAAAGCTAGCGGGGGCACAGATACGCAGTATTTT
TRBD2	NA	TRBV6-2/TRBV6-3	TRBJ2-7	CASSRTSGRGAVHEQYF	TGTGCCAGCAGTCGGACTAGCGGGAGGGGAGCCGTCCACGAGCAGTACTTC
NA	once	TRBV7-9	TRBJ1-4	CASSFRSNEKLFF	TGTGCCAGCAGCTTTAGGAGTAATGAAAAACTGTTTTTT